Listed here are 8 T cell receptor beta chains from one sample, sequenced in a study of cytomegalovirus exposure and HLA in healthy donors. Using immunoSEQ multiplex PCR, the repertoire was profiled, and TCRdb retains in-frame clones only, with some absent. The table includes about 68,000 clones, over 80% detected once. The sequencing sample was made of PBMCs. Receptor source: a man between 18 and 35 years old in good health and CMV-seronegative.

This clone was picked up one time. The chain uses TRBV5-8 and TRBJ2-7; 7 nucleotides align to TRBD1. V lost 6 bases and J lost 4; bases outside the gene matches: 13. The CDR3 contains 15 residues. CDR1 is SGHTS and CDR2 is YDEGEE in the germline V gene. CDR3 nucleotides: TGTGCCAGCAACCCAGTTTCTACAGGGGTGTACGAGCAGTACTTC. Amino acids: CASNPVSTGVYEQYF.

The chain employs TRBV7-3 and TRBJ1-5; D call uncertain. The germline V and J ends were trimmed by 1 base and 2 bases, with 3 bases remaining between them. CDR3 length: 13 amino acids. Germline V lookup: CDR1 SGHTA, CDR2 FQGTGA. The DNA of the CDR3 is TGTGCCAGCAGCTTAAGAGGCAATCAGCCCCAGCATTTT. This gives the protein CASSLRGNQPQHF.

The chain has TRBV19 and TRBJ2-2, with D possibly matching TRBD1 (6 bases). The CDR3 covers 15 residues. Trimming pared 2 bases from V and 3 bases from J, leaving 10 bases between. Per germline, CDR1 LNHDA and CDR2 SQIVND (reference sequence). The CDR3 nucleotides are TGTGCCAGTAGTATAAAAGGACAGTACACCGGGGAGCTGTTTTTT. It codes for CASSIKGQYTGELFF.

The chain has TRBV20-1 and TRBJ2-1; D is unclear. From germline, CDR1 is DFQATT and CDR2 SNEGSKA (reference sequence). This CDR3 has 10 amino acids. The CDR3 is CSVSYNEQFF. In DNA form, the CDR3 reads TGCAGCGTCTCCTACAATGAGCAGTTCTTC.

The V call is TRBV7-9, the J call TRBJ1-1; D perhaps matches TRBD1 (6 bases). Germline V gene data show CDR1 as SEHNR and CDR2 as FQNEAQ (reference sequence). Trimming left V 1 base short and J 0 bases short, with 15 bases between. The CDR3 contains 17 residues. CDR3 residues: CASSLGPRGPLNTEAFF. The CDR3 DNA follows: TGTGCCAGCAGCTTAGGGCCCAGGGGTCCTTTGAACACTGAAGCTTTCTTT. The full variable domain, with the rest looked up from reference TRBV7-9 and TRBJ1-1, is DTGVSQNPRHKITKRGQNVTFRCDPISEHNRLYWYRQTLGQGPEFLTYFQNEAQLEKSRLLSDRFSAERPKGSFSTLEIQRTEQGDSAMYLCASSLGPRGPLNTEAFFGQGTRLTVV.

In DNA, the CDR3 is TGTGCCAGCACATACGGGGGATCAGCGGGCTATGGCTACACCTTC. Its protein is CASTYGGSAGYGYTF. This chain connects TRBV27 to TRBJ1-2; D possibly corresponds to TRBD1 (5 bases). Trimming cost V 7 bases and J 4 bases, with 19 bases left between them. The CDR3 is 15 amino acids. Germline V gene lookup returns CDR1 MNHEY and CDR2 SMNVEV (reference sequence).

This clone appeared a single time. The chain joins TRBV7-9 to TRBJ2-5; 7 nucleotides align to TRBD2. This CDR3 region has 16 residues. V was pared by 5 bases and J by 2 bases, with 11 bases of the junction left unmatched. CDR1 is SEHNR, CDR2 FQNEAQ, per germline (reference sequence). The CDR3 DNA is TGTGCCAGCAGCATACAATTACTAGCGTCTCAAGAGACCCAGTACTTC. Its translation: CASSIQLLASQETQYF.

The CDR3 sequence is CASSLPWDRDNEQFF. The CDR3 region has the DNA TGTGCCAGCAGCTTACCTTGGGACAGGGACAATGAGCAGTTCTTC. The genes are TRBV7-9 and TRBJ2-1, with TRBD1 matching 9 bases. Looked up from germline, CDR1 is SEHNR and CDR2 is FQNEAQ (reference sequence). This CDR3 region has 15 residues. The ends lost 2 bases at V and 5 bases at J; junction bases unmatched: 4.